The source of this TCR beta chain is a study of glioma-infiltrating T cells. As for the study in general: Glioblastomas were WHO grade IV, sampled at first diagnosis; low-grade were grade II. Study-level results: Only very few CDR3 sequences appeared in both tissue and blood. Tissue-blood divergence was below expectation in non-neoplastic patients, above in gliomas.

As for this clonotype: Its antigen remains unknown.

This CDR3 has 16 residues. Trimming removed 2 bases from V and 5 bases from J; junction bases left unmatched: 5. Germline V lookup: CDR1 SGHDN, CDR2 FVKESK. Amplification of TCR alpha and beta CDR3 regions from RNA used iRepertoire nested multiplex PCR. Input was roughly 100-450 ng of tissue mRNA or PBMC total RNA. TCRdb fed the multiplex PCR reads into MiXCR, producing one record per CDR3 protein. This table holds around 390,000 distinct CDR3 sequences, about two fifths found once. The rearrangement uses TRBV14 and TRBJ2-1; 11 positions agree with TRBD1. Sequencing input: glioma tissue, nonneoplastic brain tissue, or PBMCs (not recorded which). The receptor was derived from a human donor with low-grade glioma or glioblastoma, undergoing nonglioma brain surgery, or in good health (not recorded which). The CDR3 protein is CASSQMGTGGHNEQFF. CDR3 nucleotide sequence: TGTGCCAGCAGCCAAATGGGGACAGGGGGTCACAATGAGCAGTTCTTC.